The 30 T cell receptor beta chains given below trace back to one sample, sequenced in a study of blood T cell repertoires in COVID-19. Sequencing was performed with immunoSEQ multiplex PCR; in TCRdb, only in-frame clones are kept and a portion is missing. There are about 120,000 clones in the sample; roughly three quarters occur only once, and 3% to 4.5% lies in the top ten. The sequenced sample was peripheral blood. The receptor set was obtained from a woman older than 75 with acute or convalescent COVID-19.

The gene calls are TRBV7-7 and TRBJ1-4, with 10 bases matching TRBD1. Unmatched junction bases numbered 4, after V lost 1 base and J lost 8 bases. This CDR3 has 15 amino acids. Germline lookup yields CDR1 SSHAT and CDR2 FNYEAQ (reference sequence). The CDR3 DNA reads TGTGCCAGCAGCTTAGGGGGGACAGGGGACGAAAAACTGTTTTTT. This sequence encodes CASSLGGTGDEKLFF. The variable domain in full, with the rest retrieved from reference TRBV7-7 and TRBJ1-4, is GAGVSQSPRYKVTKRGQDVTLRCDPISSHATLYWYQQALGQGPEFLTYFNYEAQPDKSGLPSDRFSAERPEGSISTLTIQRTEQRDSAMYRCASSLGGTGDEKLFFGSGTQLSVL.

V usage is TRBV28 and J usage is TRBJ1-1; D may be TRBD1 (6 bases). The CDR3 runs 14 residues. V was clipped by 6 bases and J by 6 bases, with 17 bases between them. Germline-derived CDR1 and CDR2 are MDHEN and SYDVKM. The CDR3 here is CASSREPQGAEAFF. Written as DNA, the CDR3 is TGTGCCAGCAGCCGAGAACCACAGGGCGCTGAAGCTTTCTTT. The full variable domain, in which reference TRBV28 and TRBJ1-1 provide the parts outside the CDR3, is DVKVTQSSRYLVKRTGEKVFLECVQDMDHENMFWYRQDPGLGLRLIYFSYDVKMKEKGDIPEGYSVSREKKERFSLILESASTNQTSMYLCASSREPQGAEAFFGQGTRLTVV.

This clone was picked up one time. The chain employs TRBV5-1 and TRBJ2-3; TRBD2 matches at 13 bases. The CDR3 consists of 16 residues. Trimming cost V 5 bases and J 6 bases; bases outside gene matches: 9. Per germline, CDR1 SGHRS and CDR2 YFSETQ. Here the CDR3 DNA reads TGCGCCAGCAGTTCCGGACTAGCGGGAGAGACGGATACGCAGTATTTT. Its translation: CASSSGLAGETDTQYF.

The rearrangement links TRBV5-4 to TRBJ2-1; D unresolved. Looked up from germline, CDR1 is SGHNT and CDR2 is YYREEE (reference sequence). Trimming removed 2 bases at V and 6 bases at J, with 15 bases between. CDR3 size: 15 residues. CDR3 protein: CASSLESSRPNEQFF. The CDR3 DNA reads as TGTGCCAGCAGCTTAGAGTCTAGTCGACCCAATGAGCAGTTCTTC.

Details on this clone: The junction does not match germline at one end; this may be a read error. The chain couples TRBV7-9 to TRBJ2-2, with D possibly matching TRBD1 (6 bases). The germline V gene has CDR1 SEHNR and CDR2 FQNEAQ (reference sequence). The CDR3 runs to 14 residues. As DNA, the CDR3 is TGTGCCAGCAGCTACACAGGGAACCCCGGGGAGCTGTTTTTT. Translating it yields CASSYTGNPGELFF. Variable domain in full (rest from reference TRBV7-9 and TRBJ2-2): DTGVSQNPRHKITKRGQNVTFRCDPISEHNRLYWYRQTLGQGPEFLTYFQNEAQLEKSRLLSDRFSAERPKGSFSTLEIQRTEQGDSAMYLCASSYTGNPGELFFGEGSRLTVL.

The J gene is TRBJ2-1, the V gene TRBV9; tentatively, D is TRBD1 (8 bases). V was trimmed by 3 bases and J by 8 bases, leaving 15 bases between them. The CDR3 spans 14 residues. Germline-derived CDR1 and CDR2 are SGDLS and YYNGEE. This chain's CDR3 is CASSARTGRDEQFF. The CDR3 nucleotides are TGTGCCAGCAGCGCGAGGACAGGGAGGGATGAGCAGTTCTTC.

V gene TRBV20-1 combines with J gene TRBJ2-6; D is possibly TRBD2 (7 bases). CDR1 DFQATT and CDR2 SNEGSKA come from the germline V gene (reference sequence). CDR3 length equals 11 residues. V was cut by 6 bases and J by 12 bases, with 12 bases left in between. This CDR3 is CSAGGPGVLTF. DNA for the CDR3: TGCAGTGCGGGGGGGCCCGGCGTCCTGACTTTC.

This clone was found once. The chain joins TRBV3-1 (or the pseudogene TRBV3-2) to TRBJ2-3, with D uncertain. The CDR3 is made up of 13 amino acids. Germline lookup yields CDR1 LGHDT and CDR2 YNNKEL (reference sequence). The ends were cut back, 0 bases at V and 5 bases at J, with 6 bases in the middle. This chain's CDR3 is CASSQDREDTQYF. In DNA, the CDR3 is TGTGCCAGCAGCCAAGATCGAGAAGATACGCAGTATTTT.

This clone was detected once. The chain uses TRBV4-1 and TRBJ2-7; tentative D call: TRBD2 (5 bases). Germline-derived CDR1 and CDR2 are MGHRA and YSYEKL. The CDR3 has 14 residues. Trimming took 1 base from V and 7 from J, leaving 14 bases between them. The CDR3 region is CASSQGEEPGEQYF. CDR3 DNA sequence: TGCGCCAGCAGCCAAGGTGAAGAGCCGGGGGAGCAGTACTTC.

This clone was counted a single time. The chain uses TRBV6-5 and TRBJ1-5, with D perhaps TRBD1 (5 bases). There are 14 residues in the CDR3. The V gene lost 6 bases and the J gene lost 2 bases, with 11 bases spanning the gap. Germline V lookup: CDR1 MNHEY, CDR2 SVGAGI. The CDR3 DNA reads TGTGCCAGCAGACGGGCGGGGGGCAATCAGCCCCAGCATTTT. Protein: CASRRAGGNQPQHF.

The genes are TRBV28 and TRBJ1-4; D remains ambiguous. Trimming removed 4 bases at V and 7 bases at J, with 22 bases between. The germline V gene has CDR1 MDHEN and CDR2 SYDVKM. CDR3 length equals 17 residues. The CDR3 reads CASSSPTGGFWAEKLFF. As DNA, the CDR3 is TGTGCCAGCAGTTCACCAACCGGAGGGTTCTGGGCTGAAAAACTGTTTTTT.

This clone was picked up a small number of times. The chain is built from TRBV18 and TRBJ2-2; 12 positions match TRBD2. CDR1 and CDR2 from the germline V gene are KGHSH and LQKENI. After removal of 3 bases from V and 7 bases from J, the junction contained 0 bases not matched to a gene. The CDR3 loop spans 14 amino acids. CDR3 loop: CASSPGLAGGELFF. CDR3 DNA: TGTGCCAGCTCACCGGGACTAGCGGGCGGGGAGCTGTTTTTT.

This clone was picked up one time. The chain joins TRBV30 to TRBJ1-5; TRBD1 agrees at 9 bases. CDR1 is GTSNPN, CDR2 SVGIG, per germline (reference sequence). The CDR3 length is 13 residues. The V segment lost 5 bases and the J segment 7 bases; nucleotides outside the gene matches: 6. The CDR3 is CAWADRGEQPQHF. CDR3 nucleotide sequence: TGTGCCTGGGCCGACAGGGGGGAACAGCCCCAGCATTTT.

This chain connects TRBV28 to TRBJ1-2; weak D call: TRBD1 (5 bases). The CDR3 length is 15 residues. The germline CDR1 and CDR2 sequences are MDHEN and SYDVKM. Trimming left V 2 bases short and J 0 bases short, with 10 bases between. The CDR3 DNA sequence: TGTGCCAGCAGTTTACAGGGATCCTCTAACTATGGCTACACCTTC. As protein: CASSLQGSSNYGYTF.

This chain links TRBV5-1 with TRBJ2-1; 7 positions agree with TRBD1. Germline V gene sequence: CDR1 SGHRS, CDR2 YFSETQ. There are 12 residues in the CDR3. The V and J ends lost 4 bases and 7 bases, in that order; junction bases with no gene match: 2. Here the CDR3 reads CASSEQGNEQFF. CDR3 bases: TGCGCCAGCAGCGAACAGGGGAATGAGCAGTTCTTC.

The CDR3 sequence is CASSLGQGPYEQYF. The CDR3 DNA sequence: TGCGCCAGCAGCTTGGGACAGGGTCCCTACGAGCAGTACTTC. The J gene is TRBJ2-7, the V gene TRBV5-1; 7 bases agree with TRBD1. The CDR3 sequence is 14 residues long. Trimming took 0 bases from V and 2 from J; bases not matched to a gene: 2. The germline V gene encodes CDR1 SGHRS and CDR2 YFSETQ.

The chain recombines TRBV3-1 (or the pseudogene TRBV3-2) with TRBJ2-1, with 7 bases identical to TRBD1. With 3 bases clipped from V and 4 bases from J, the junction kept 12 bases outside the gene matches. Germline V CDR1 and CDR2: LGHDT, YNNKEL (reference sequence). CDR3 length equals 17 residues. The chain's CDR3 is CASSHTSPGQMYNEQFF. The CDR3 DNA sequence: TGTGCCAGCAGCCATACCTCACCGGGACAGATGTACAATGAGCAGTTCTTC.

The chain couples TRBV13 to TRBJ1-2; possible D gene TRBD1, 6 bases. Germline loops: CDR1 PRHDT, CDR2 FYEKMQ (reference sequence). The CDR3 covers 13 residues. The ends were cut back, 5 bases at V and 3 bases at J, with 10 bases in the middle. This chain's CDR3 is CASSRTEDYGYTF. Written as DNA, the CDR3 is TGTGCCAGCAGCCGGACAGAAGACTATGGCTACACCTTC.

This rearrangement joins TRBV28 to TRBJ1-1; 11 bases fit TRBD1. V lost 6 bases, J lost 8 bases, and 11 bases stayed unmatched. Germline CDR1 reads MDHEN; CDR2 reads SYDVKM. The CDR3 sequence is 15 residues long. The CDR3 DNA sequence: TGTGCCAGCAGCCCCAATTTTGGGACAGGGGGGGAAGCTTTCTTT. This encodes CASSPNFGTGGEAFF. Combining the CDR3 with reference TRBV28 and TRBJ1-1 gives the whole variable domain DVKVTQSSRYLVKRTGEKVFLECVQDMDHENMFWYRQDPGLGLRLIYFSYDVKMKEKGDIPEGYSVSREKKERFSLILESASTNQTSMYLCASSPNFGTGGEAFFGQGTRLTVV.

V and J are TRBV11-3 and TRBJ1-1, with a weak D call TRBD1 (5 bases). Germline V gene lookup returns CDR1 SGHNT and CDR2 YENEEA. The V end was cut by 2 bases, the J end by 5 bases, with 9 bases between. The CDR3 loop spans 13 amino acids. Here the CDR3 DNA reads TGTGCCAGCAGCTTAAGGGGAAGGACTGAAGCTTTCTTT. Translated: CASSLRGRTEAFF.

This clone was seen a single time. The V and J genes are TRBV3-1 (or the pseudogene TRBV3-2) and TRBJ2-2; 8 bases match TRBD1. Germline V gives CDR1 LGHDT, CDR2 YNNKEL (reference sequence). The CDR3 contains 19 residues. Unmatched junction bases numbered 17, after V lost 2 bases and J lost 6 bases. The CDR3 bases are TGTGCCAGCAGCCAATCTTTCCCCGGACAGGGAAGTTTTTCCGGGGAGCTGTTTTTT. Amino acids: CASSQSFPGQGSFSGELFF.

CDR3 DNA: TGTGCCAGCAGAGAACAACTGACGGGGGACTTAAATTCACCCCTCCACTTT. Amino acid sequence: CASREQLTGDLNSPLHF. The V gene is TRBV28, the J gene TRBJ1-6; tentatively, D is TRBD1 (5 bases). CDR1 and CDR2 (germline): MDHEN, SYDVKM. The V end lost 6 bases, the J end lost 7 bases, and 22 bases lay between the germline ends. CDR3 length: 17 amino acids.

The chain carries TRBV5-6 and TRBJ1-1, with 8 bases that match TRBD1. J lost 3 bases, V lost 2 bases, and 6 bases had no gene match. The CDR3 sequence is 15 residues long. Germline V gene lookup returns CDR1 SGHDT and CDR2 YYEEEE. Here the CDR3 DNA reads TGTGCCAGCAGCTTTCACCAGGGGGCGTACACTGAAGCTTTCTTT. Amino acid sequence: CASSFHQGAYTEAFF.

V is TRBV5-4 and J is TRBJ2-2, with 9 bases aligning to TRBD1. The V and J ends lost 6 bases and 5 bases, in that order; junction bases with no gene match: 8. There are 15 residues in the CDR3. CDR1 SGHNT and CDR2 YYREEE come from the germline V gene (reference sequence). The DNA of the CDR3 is TGTGCCAGCAACTCACAGGGGGCGGGAACCGGGGAGCTGTTTTTT. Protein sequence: CASNSQGAGTGELFF. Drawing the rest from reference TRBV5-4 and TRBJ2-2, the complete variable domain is ETGVTQSPTHLIKTRGQQVTLRCSSQSGHNTVSWYQQALGQGPQFIFQYYREEENGRGNFPPRFSGLQFPNYSSELNVNALELDDSALYLCASNSQGAGTGELFFGEGSRLTVL.

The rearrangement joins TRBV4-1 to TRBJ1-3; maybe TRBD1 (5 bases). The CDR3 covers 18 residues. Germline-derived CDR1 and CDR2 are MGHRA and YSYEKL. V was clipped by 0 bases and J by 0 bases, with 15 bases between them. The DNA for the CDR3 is TGCGCCAGCAGCCAAGAAGTCCGGGGGGGGAGCTCTGGAAACACCATATATTTT. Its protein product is CASSQEVRGGSSGNTIYF.

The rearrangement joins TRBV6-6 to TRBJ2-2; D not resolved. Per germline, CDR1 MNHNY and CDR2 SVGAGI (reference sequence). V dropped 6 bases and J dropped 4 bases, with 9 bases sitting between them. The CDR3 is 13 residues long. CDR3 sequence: CASSSVSTGELFF. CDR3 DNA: TGTGCCAGCAGCTCAGTGTCCACCGGGGAGCTGTTTTTT.

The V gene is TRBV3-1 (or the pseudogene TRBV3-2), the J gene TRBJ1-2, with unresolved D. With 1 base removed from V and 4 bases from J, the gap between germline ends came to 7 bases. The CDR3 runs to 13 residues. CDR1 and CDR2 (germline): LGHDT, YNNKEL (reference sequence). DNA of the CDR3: TGTGCCAGCAGCCAAGGGGCAGCCTATGGCTACACCTTC. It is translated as CASSQGAAYGYTF.

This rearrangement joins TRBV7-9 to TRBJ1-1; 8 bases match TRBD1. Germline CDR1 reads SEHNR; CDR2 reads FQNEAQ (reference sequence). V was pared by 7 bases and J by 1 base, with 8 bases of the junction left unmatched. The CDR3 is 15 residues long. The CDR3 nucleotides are TGTGCCAGCAACGACAGGGGAGAGGGGAACACTGAAGCTTTCTTT. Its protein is CASNDRGEGNTEAFF.

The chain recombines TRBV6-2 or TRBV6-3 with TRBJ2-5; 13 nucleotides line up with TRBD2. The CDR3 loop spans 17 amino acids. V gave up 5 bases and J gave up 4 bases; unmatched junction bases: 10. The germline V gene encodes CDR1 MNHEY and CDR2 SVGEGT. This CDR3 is CASSQGLAGAWRETQYF. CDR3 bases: TGTGCCAGCAGTCAAGGACTAGCGGGAGCGTGGCGAGAGACCCAGTACTTC.

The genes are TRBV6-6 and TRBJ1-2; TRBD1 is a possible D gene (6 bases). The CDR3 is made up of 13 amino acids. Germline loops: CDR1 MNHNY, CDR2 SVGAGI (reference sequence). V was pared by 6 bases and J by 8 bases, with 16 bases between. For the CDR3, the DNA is TGTGCCAGCAGAATAGAAACAGGGATCGGCTACACCTTC. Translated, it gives CASRIETGIGYTF.